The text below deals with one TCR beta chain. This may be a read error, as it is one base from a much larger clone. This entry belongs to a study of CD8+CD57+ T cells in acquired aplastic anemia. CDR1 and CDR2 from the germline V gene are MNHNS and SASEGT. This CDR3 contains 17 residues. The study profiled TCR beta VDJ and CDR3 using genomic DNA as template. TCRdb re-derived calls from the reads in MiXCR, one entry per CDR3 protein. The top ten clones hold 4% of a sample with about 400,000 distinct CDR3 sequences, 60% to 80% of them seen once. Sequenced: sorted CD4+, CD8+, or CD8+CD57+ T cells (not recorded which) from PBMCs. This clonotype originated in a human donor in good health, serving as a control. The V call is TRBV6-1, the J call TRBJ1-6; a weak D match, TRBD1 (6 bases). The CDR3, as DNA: TGCGCCAGCAGCCAAGACCCCTCGGGGGGGCCCTTCTCACCCCTCCACTTT. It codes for CASSQDPSGGPFSPLHF.